These 8 T cell receptor beta chains originate from one sample sequenced in a study of blood T cell repertoires in COVID-19. Clones were read by immunoSEQ multiplex PCR, and TCRdb kept only the in-frame ones, dropping some. The sample includes around 92,000 clones, around 86% of them seen just once. The material sequenced was peripheral blood. The receptor set was obtained from a human donor in a cohort sampled during active COVID-19.

V usage is TRBV7-2 and J usage is TRBJ2-7; TRBD1 agrees at 8 bases. Trimming removed 6 bases from V and 2 bases from J; junction bases left unmatched: 9. There are 15 residues in the CDR3. CDR1 is SGHTA and CDR2 is FQGNSA in the germline V gene. CDR3 protein: CASRWGQALTYEQYF. The CDR3, as DNA: TGTGCCAGCAGGTGGGGACAGGCCTTAACCTACGAGCAGTACTTC.

The chain recombines TRBV6-2 or TRBV6-3 with TRBJ1-5; no clear D. In germline, CDR1 is MNHEY, CDR2 SVGEGT. This CDR3 is built from 13 residues. V dropped 2 bases and J dropped 5 bases, with 7 bases sitting between them. CDR3 region: CASSYSADQPQHF. The CDR3 coding sequence is TGTGCCAGCAGTTACAGCGCTGATCAGCCCCAGCATTTT.

The chain carries TRBV4-3 and TRBJ2-3; maybe TRBD1 (6 bases). Trimming removed 0 bases from V and 2 bases from J, with 18 bases in between. The CDR3 totals 18 residues. Germline CDR1 and CDR2: LGHNA and YSLEER. DNA for the CDR3: TGCGCCAGCAGCCAAGATCACCGGACAGACTTTGACACAGATACGCAGTATTTT. It yields the protein CASSQDHRTDFDTDTQYF.

This chain joins TRBV30 and TRBJ2-1; 11 bases line up with TRBD1. The CDR3 consists of 14 residues. V was clipped by 3 bases and J by 9 bases; unmatched bases: 7. The germline gives CDR1 GTSNPN, CDR2 SVGIG (reference sequence). Here the CDR3 DNA reads TGTGCCTGGAGCCCCGGACAGGGGGCGGGTGAGCAGTTCTTC. Protein sequence: CAWSPGQGAGEQFF.

This clone has a single count. V gene TRBV10-3 combines with J gene TRBJ2-7; D unclear. CDR1 is ENHRY, CDR2 SYGVKD, per germline. The CDR3 spans 13 residues. Trimming shortened V by 3 bases and J by 6 bases, and 12 bases separated the two germline ends. CDR3 sequence: CAISDGSSLEQYF. As DNA, the CDR3 is TGTGCCATCAGTGACGGTAGCAGCCTCGAGCAGTACTTC.

V gene TRBV6-5 combines with J gene TRBJ2-3; no clear D gene. The V end lost 2 bases, the J end lost 0 bases, and 9 bases lay between the germline ends. CDR3 length: 15 amino acids. Germline V gene lookup returns CDR1 MNHEY and CDR2 SVGAGI. CDR3 coding DNA: TGTGCCAGCAGTTACAAAGGCGGAAGCACAGATACGCAGTATTTT. Translation gives CASSYKGGSTDTQYF.

V gene TRBV28 combines with J gene TRBJ2-5, with D tentatively TRBD1 (5 bases). CDR3 length: 14 residues. The ends were cut back, 6 bases at V and 1 base at J, with 12 bases in the middle. From germline, CDR1 is MDHEN and CDR2 SYDVKM. CDR3 DNA: TGTGCCAGCAGCCCCCTGACAGCCCAAGAGACCCAGTACTTC. Its protein product is CASSPLTAQETQYF.

The chain combines TRBV19 with TRBJ2-2, with TRBD1 identical over 8 bases. This CDR3 is 13 amino acids long. In germline, CDR1 is LNHDA, CDR2 SQIVND (reference sequence). With V trimmed by 8 bases and J by 7 bases, 6 bases remained unmatched. The CDR3 sequence is CASWQGAFGELFF. CDR3 DNA: TGTGCCAGTTGGCAGGGGGCTTTCGGGGAGCTGTTTTTT. Full variable domain (outside the CDR3, taken from reference TRBV19 and TRBJ2-2): DGGITQSPKYLFRKEGQNVTLSCEQNLNHDAMYWYRQDPGQGLRLIYYSQIVNDFQKGDIAEGYSVSREKKESFPLTVTSAQKNPTAFYLCASWQGAFGELFFGEGSRLTVL.